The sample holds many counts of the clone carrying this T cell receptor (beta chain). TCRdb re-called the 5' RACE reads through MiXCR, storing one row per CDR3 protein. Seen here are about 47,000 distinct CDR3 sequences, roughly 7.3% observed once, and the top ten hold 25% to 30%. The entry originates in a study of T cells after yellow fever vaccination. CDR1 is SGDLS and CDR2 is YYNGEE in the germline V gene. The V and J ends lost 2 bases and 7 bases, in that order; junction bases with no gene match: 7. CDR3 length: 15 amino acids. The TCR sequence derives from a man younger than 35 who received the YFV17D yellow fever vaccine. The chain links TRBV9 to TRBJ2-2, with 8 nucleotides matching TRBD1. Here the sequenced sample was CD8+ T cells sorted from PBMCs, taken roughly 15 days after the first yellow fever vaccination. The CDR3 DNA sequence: TGTGCCAGCAGCGTTTCAGGGGGCGCGAACGGGGAGCTGTTTTTT. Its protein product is CASSVSGGANGELFF.